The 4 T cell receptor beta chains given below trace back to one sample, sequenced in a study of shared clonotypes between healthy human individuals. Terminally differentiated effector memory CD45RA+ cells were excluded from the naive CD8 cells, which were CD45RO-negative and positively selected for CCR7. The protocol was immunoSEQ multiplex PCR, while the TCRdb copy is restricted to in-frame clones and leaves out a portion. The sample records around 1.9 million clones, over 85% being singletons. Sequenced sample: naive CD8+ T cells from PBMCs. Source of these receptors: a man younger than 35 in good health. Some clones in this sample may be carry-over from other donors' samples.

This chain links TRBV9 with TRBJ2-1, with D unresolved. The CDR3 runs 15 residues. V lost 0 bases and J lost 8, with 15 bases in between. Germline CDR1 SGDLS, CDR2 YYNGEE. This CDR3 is CASSVATLYSDEQFF. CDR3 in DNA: TGTGCCAGCAGCGTAGCTACACTATACAGCGATGAGCAGTTCTTC. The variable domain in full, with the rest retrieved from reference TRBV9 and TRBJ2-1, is DSGVTQTPKHLITATGQRVTLRCSPRSGDLSVYWYQQSLDQGLQFLIQYYNGEERAKGNILERFSAQQFPDLHSELNLSSLELGDSALYFCASSVATLYSDEQFFGPGTRLTVL.

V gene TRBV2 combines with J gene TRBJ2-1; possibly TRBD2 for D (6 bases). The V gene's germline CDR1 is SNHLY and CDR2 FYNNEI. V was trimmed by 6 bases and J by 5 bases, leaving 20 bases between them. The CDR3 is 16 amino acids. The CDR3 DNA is TGTGCCAGCAGCCACTTAGCGGTAAACCCCGACAATGAGCAGTTCTTC. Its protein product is CASSHLAVNPDNEQFF.

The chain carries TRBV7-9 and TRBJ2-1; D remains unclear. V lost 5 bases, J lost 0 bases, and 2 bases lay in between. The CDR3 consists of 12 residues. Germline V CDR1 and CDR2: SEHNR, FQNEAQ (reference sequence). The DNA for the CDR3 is TGTGCCAGCAGCCCCTCCTACAATGAGCAGTTCTTC. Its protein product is CASSPSYNEQFF.

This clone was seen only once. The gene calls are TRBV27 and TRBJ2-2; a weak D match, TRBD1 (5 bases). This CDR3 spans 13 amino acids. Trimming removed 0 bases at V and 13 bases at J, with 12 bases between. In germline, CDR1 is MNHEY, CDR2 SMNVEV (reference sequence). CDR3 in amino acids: CASSLSVPRGLFF. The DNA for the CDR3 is TGTGCCAGCAGTTTATCGGTACCTAGGGGGCTGTTTTTT.